A selection of T cell receptor beta chains follows, all from one sample in a study of neurological immune-mediated disorders. TCRdb used MiXCR to reprocess the 5' RACE reads, holding one entry per CDR3 protein. Seen here are approximately 50,000 distinct CDR3 sequences, approximately 10% observed once, and the top ten hold approximately 5.3%. Sequenced material: PBMCs. The receptors here all came from a man aged 65 to 79 with HTLV-1-associated myelopathy (HAM/TSP). The CDR3 runs from the conserved cysteine through the conserved F or W. Each record gives: D gene, J gene, V gene, clone size, CDR3 protein, CDR3 DNA. D genes are given only for firm matches. Clone size is stated in some rows and not others, as once, few, many or a class when expanded.

- | TRBJ1-5 | TRBV15 | many | CATSRWGGDTQPQHF | TGTGCCACCAGCAGGTGGGGGGGGGATACTCAGCCCCAGCATTTT
TRBD2 | TRBJ2-3 | TRBV11-2 | - | CASSPGPGLAGWCTDTQYF | TGTGCCAGCAGCCCCGGCCCGGGACTAGCGGGATGGTGCACAGATACGCAGTATTTT
- | TRBJ2-7 | TRBV12-3/TRBV12-4 | - | CASSLGGRRFDEQYF | TGTGCCAGCAGTTTAGGAGGGAGAAGGTTCGACGAGCAGTACTTC
- | TRBJ2-7 | TRBV7-2 | many | CASSSAYEQYF | TGTGCCAGCAGCTCCGCCTACGAGCAGTACTTC
TRBD2 | TRBJ2-1 | TRBV7-9 | many | CASSHSTSGTYNEQFF | TGTGCCAGCAGTCACTCGACTAGCGGGACCTACAATGAGCAGTTCTTC
- | TRBJ2-1 | TRBV28 | many | CASSYPGELDGEQFF | TGTGCCAGCAGTTACCCCGGCGAGTTAGATGGTGAGCAGTTCTTC
- | TRBJ2-5 | TRBV6-1 | many | CASTWGPQETQYF | TGTGCCTCCACGTGGGGCCCCCAAGAGACCCAGTACTTC
TRBD1 | TRBJ1-1 | TRBV5-1 | many | CASSRGQANTEAFF | TGCGCCAGCAGCCGGGGACAGGCTAACACTGAAGCTTTCTTT
- | TRBJ1-2 | TRBV12-3/TRBV12-4 | many | CASSLTNYGYTF | TGTGCCAGCAGTCTAACAAACTATGGCTACACCTTC
- | TRBJ2-7 | TRBV7-2 | many | CASSPGLPYEQYF | TGTGCCAGCAGCCCGGGGCTTCCCTACGAGCAGTACTTC
- | TRBJ1-1 | TRBV6-5 | many | CASSYWTDTEAFF | TGTGCCAGCAGTTACTGGACAGACACTGAAGCTTTCTTT
- | TRBJ1-5 | TRBV18 | many | CASSLGGLFRPQHF | TGTGCCAGCTCGCTGGGCGGGTTATTCAGGCCCCAGCATTTT
TRBD1 | TRBJ2-7 | TRBV5-1 | many | CASRLQPGTGVYEQYF | TGCGCCAGCAGACTTCAACCCGGGACAGGGGTTTACGAGCAGTACTTC
- | TRBJ2-5 | TRBV21-1 | - | CASSRPLAGDIF | TGTGCCAGCAGCAGGCCCCTAGCAGGAGATATCTTC
- | TRBJ2-5 | TRBV20-1 | many | CSAKRDNAQETQYF | TGCAGTGCTAAGAGGGACAACGCCCAAGAGACCCAGTACTTC
- | TRBJ2-1 | TRBV5-1 | many | CASSLARLYNEQFF | TGCGCCAGCAGCTTGGCCAGATTATACAATGAGCAGTTCTTC
TRBD1 | TRBJ2-1 | TRBV6-5 | few | CASSPNRGGNSYNEQFF | TGTGCCAGCAGCCCTAACAGAGGGGGCAATTCATACAATGAGCAGTTCTTC
- | TRBJ2-1 | TRBV5-1 | many | CASSNGLASYNEQFF | TGCGCCAGCAGCAATGGACTCGCCTCCTACAATGAGCAGTTCTTC
- | TRBJ2-3 | TRBV12-3/TRBV12-4 | - | CVSRLTDTQYF | TGTGTCAGCAGATTAACAGACACGCAGTATTTT
- | TRBJ1-3 | TRBV7-2 | many | CASSEQRGIRGNTIYF | TGTGCCAGCAGTGAACAAAGGGGGATACGTGGAAACACCATATATTTT
- | TRBJ2-1 | TRBV3-1 | many | CASSPTGGTRYGEQFF | TGTGCCAGCAGCCCCACAGGGGGGACTAGATATGGAGAGCAGTTCTTC
- | TRBJ2-1 | TRBV7-2 | many | CASGIQRNNEQFF | TGTGCCAGCGGGATTCAGCGCAACAATGAGCAGTTCTTC
TRBD1 | TRBJ2-3 | TRBV29-1 | many | CSVRDSYTDTQYF | TGCAGCGTCCGGGACAGTTACACAGATACGCAGTATTTT
- | TRBJ1-1 | TRBV7-2 | few | CASSPRGGGGGAFF | TGTGCCAGCAGCCCTAGGGGGGGGGGCGGAGGAGCTTTCTTT
- | TRBJ2-5 | TRBV20-1 | many | CTGRRQETQYF | TGCACTGGACGGCGACAAGAGACCCAGTACTTC
- | TRBJ2-7 | TRBV20-1 | many | CSARGYPLFYEQYF | TGCAGTGCTAGGGGTTACCCTCTTTTCTACGAGCAGTACTTC
TRBD2 | TRBJ2-1 | TRBV20-1 | many | CSAGAEREAGNEQFF | TGCAGTGCCGGGGCCGAGCGGGAGGCCGGGAATGAGCAGTTCTTC
- | TRBJ1-4 | TRBV28 | many | CASSLGGEKLFF | TGTGCCAGCAGTTTGGGGGGTGAAAAACTGTTTTTT
- | TRBJ2-7 | TRBV9 | many | CASSPSGFSYEQYF | TGTGCCAGCAGCCCGAGTGGCTTCTCCTACGAGCAGTACTTC
- | TRBJ2-5 | TRBV9 | many | CASSVGPGIETQYF | TGTGCCAGCAGCGTAGGTCCAGGGATCGAGACCCAGTACTTC
- | TRBJ2-1 | TRBV28 | many | CASSRYLGRNSNEQFF | TGTGCCAGCAGTAGATATCTGGGCCGGAATAGCAATGAGCAGTTCTTC
- | TRBJ2-7 | TRBV7-3 | many | CASSPTRRSYEQYF | TGTGCCAGCAGCCCGACACGACGCTCCTACGAGCAGTACTTC